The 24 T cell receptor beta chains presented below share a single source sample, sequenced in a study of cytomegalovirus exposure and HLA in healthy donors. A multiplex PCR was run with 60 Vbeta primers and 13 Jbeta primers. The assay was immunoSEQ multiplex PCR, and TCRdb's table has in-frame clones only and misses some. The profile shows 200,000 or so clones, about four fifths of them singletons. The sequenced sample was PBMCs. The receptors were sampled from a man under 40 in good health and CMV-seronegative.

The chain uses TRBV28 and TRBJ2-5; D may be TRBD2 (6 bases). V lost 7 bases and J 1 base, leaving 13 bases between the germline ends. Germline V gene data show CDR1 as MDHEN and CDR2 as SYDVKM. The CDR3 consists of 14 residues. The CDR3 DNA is TGTGCCAGCACAACTTGGGGAGGCCAAGAGACCCAGTACTTC. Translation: CASTTWGGQETQYF.

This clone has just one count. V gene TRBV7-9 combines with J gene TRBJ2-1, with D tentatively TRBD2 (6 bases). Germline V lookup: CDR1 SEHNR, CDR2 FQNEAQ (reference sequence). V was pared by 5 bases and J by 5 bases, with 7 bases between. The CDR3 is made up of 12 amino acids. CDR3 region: CASSRLDNEQFF. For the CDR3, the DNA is TGTGCCAGCAGCCGACTAGACAATGAGCAGTTCTTC.

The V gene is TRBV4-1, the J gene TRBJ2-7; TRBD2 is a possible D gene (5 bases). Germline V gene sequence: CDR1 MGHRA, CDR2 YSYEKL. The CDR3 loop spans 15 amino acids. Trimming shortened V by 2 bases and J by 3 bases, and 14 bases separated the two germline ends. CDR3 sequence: CASSQQAVTNYEQYF. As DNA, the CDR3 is TGCGCCAGCAGCCAACAAGCGGTCACGAACTACGAGCAGTACTTC.

The CDR3 protein is CASSWGVGNDEQFF. Written as DNA, the CDR3 is TGTGCCAGCAGCTGGGGGGTGGGGAATGATGAGCAGTTCTTC. This chain uses TRBV7-3 with TRBJ2-1; D perhaps matches TRBD2 (6 bases). Germline assignment: CDR1 SGHTA and CDR2 FQGTGA. Deletions cut 4 bases from V and 8 bases from J, with 15 bases between. The CDR3 covers 14 residues. Full variable domain (missing parts from reference TRBV7-3 and TRBJ2-1): GAGVSQTPSNKVTEKGKYVELRCDPISGHTALYWYRQSLGQGPEFLIYFQGTGAADDSGLPNDRFFAVRPEGSVSTLKIQRTERGDSAVYLCASSWGVGNDEQFFGPGTRLTVL.

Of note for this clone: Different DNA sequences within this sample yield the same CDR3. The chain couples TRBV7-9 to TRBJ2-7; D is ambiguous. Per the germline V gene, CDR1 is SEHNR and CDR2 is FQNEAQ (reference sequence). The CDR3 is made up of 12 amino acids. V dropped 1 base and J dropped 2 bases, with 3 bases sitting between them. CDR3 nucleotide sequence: TGTGCCAGCAGCTTAGGCGCCTACGAGCAGTACTTC. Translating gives CASSLGAYEQYF.

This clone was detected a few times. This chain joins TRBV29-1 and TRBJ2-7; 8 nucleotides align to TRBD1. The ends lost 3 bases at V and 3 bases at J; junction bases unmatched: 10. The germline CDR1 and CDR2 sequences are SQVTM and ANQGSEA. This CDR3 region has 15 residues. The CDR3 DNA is TGCAGCGTTGATAACCCCGGGACAGGTATCTACGAGCAGTACTTC. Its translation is CSVDNPGTGIYEQYF.

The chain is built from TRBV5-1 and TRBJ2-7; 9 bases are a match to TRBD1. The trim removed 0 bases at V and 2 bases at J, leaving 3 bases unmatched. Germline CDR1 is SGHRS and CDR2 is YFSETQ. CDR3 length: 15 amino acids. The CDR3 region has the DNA TGCGCCAGCAGCTTGGGCCGGGACAGGGCCTACGAGCAGTACTTC. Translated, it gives CASSLGRDRAYEQYF.

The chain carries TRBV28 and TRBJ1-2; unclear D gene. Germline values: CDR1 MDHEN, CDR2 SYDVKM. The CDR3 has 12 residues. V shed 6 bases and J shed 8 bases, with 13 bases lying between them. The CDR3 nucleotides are TGTGCCAGCAGCCCAGACGGCGGGGGCTACACCTTC. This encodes CASSPDGGGYTF.

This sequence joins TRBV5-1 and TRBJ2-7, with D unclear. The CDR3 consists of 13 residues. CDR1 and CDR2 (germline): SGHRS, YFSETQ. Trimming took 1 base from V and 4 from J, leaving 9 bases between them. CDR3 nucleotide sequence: TGCGCCAGCAGCTTGCCAGAGAGGTACGAGCAGTACTTC. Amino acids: CASSLPERYEQYF.

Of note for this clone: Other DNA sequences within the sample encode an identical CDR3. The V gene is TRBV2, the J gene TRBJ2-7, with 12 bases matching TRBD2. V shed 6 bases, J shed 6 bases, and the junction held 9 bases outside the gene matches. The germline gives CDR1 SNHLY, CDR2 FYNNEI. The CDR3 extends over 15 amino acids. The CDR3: CASSSLLAGGLEQYF. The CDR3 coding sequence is TGTGCCAGCAGCTCTTTACTAGCGGGGGGTCTCGAGCAGTACTTC.

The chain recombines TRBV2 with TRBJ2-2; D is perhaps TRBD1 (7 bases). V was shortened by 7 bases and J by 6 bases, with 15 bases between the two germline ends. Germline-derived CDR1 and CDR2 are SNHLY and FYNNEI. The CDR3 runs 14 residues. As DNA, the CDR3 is TGTGCCAGCACCGGGGCAGGGGGGTCCGGGGAGCTGTTTTTT. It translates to CASTGAGGSGELFF.

The CDR3 bases are TGTGCCAGCAGCTTACAGGGAGGCGAGCAGTACTTC. Encoded protein: CASSLQGGEQYF. The chain combines TRBV7-9 with TRBJ2-7; D is possibly TRBD2 (6 bases). With 2 bases removed from V and 6 bases from J, the gap between germline ends came to 8 bases. Per germline, CDR1 SEHNR and CDR2 FQNEAQ (reference sequence). The CDR3 extends over 12 amino acids.

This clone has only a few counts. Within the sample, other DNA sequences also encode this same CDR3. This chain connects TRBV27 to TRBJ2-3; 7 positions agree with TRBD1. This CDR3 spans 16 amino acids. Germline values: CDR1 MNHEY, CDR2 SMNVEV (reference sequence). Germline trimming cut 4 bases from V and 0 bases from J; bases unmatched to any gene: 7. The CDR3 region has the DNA TGTGCCAGCAGTTCTGCCTACAGGGGTAGCACAGATACGCAGTATTTT. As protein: CASSSAYRGSTDTQYF.

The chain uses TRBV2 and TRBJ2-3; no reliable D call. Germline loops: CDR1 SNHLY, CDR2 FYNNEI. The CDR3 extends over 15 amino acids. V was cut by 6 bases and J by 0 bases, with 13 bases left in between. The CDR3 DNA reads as TGTGCCAGCAGGGAAAACTTCGCCAGCACAGATACGCAGTATTTT. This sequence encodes CASRENFASTDTQYF.

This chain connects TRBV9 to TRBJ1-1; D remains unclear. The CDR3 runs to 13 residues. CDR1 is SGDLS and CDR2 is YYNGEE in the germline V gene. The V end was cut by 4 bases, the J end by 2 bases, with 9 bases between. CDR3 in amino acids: CASSPHQNTEAFF. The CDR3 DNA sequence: TGTGCCAGCAGCCCACACCAAAACACTGAAGCTTTCTTT.

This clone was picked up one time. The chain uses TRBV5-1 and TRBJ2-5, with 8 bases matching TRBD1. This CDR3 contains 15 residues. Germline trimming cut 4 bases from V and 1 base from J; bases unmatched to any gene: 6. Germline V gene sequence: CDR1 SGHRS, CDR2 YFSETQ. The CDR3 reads CASSVTGVLQETQYF. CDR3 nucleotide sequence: TGCGCCAGCAGCGTGACAGGGGTACTCCAAGAGACCCAGTACTTC.

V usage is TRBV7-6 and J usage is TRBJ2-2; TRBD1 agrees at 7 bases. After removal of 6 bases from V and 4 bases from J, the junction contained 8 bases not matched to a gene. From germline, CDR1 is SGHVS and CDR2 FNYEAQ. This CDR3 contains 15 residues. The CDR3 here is CASSWDSWGTGELFF. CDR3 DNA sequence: TGTGCCAGCAGTTGGGACAGTTGGGGCACCGGGGAGCTGTTTTTT. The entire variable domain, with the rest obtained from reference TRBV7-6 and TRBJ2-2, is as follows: GAGVSQSPRYKVTKRGQDVALRCDPISGHVSLYWYRQALGQGPEFLTYFNYEAQQDKSGLPNDRFSAERPEGSISTLTIQRTEQRDSAMYRCASSWDSWGTGELFFGEGSRLTVL.

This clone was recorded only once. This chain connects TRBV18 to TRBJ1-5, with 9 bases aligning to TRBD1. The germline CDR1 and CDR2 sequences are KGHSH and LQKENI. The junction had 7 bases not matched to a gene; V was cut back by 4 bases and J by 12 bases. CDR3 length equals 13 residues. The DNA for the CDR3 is TGTGCCAGCTCACAGGGGACAGGGCCCCTCCAGCATTTT. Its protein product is CASSQGTGPLQHF.

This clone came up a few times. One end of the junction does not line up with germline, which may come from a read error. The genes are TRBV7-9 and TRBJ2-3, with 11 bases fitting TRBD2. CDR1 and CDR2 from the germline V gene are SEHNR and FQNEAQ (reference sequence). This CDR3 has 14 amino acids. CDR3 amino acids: CSSSQASGGDTQYF. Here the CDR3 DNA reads TGTTCCAGCAGCCAAGCTAGCGGGGGGGATACGCAGTATTTT.

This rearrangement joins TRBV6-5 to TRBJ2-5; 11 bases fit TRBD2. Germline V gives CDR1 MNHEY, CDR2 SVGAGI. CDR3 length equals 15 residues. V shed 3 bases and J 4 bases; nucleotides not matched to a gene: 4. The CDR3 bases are TGTGCCAGCAGTTATATAGGGACTAGCGGAGAGACCCAGTACTTC. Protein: CASSYIGTSGETQYF.

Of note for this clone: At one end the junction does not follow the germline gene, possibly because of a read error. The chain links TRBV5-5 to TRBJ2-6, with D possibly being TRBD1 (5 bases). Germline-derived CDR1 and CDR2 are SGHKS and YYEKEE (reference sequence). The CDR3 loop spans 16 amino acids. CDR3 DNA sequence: TGTGCCAGCAGCGCAGGACCCCTCTCTGGGGCCAGCGTCCTGACTTTC. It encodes CASSAGPLSGASVLTF. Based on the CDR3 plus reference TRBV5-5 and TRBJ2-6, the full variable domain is DAGVTQSPTHLIKTRGQQVTLRCSPISGHKSVSWYQQVLGQGPQFIFQYYEKEERGRGNFPDRFSARQFPNYSSELNVNALLLGDSALYLCASSAGPLSGASVLTFGAGSRLTVL.

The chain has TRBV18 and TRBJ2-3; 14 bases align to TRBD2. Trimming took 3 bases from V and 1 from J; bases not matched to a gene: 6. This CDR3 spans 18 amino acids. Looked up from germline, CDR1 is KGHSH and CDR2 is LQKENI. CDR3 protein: CASSPLGLAGGRTDTQYF. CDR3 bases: TGTGCCAGCTCACCGCTAGGACTAGCGGGGGGCCGCACAGATACGCAGTATTTT.

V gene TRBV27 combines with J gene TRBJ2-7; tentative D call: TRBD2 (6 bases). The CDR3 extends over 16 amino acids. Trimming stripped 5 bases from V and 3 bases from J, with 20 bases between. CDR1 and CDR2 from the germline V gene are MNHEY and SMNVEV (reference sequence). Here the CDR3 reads CASSPRLGGGSYEQYF. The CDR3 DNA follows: TGTGCCAGCAGTCCAAGGTTGGGAGGAGGGAGCTACGAGCAGTACTTC.

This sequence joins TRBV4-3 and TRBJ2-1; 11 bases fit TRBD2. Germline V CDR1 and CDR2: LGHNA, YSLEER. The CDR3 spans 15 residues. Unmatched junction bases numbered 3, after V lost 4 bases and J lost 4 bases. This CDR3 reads CASSLGLAVYNEQFF. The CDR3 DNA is TGCGCCAGCAGCCTGGGACTAGCGGTGTACAATGAGCAGTTCTTC.